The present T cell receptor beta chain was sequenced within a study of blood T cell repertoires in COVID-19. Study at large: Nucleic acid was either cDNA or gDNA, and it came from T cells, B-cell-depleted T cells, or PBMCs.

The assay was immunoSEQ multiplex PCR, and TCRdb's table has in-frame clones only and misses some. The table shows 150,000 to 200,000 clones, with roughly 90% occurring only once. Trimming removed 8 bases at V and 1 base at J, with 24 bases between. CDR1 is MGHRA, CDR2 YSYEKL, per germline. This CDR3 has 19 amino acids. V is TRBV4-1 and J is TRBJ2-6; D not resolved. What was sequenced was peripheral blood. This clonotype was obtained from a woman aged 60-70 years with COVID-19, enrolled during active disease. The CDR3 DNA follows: TGCGCCAGCCGCCGCCCCGAGGTACTGGTTGGATCTGGGGCCAACGTCCTGACTTTC. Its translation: CASRRPEVLVGSGANVLTF.